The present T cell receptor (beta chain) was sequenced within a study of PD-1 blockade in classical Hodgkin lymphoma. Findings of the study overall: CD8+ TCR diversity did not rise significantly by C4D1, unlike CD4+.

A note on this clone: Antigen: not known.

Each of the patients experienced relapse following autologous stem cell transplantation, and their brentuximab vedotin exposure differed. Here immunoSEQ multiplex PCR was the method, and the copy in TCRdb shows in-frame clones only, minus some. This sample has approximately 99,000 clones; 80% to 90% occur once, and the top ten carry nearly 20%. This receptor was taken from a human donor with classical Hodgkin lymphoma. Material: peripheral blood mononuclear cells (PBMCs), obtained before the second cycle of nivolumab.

The CDR3 region is CASSLHPDRGYGEQYF. The CDR3 DNA reads as TGTGCCAGCAGTTTACATCCAGACAGGGGGTATGGCGAGCAGTACTTC. This chain joins TRBV28 and TRBJ2-7; TRBD1 agrees at 9 bases. The trim removed 2 bases at V and 6 bases at J, leaving 11 bases unmatched. This CDR3 has 16 amino acids. Germline V gene lookup returns CDR1 MDHEN and CDR2 SYDVKM.